This passage covers 14 T cell receptor beta chains from one sample sequenced in a study of blood T cell repertoires in COVID-19. Profiled with immunoSEQ multiplex PCR; TCRdb holds only in-frame clones, not every one. The profile shows around 260,000 clones, 65% to 90% of them singletons. The source material was peripheral blood. These receptors were collected from a man aged 25-40 years with active or convalescent COVID-19.

The chain uses TRBV2 and TRBJ1-1, with D perhaps TRBD1 (6 bases). CDR1 is SNHLY and CDR2 is FYNNEI in the germline V gene. V lost 4 bases to trimming and J lost 0 bases, with 12 bases between them. The CDR3 loop spans 15 amino acids. The DNA for the CDR3 is TGTGCCAGCAGTGTATTTAGGACAGTGAACACTGAAGCTTTCTTT. Translating gives CASSVFRTVNTEAFF.

The chain joins TRBV9 to TRBJ2-1; the match to TRBD2 covers 8 bases. Trimming took 3 bases from V and 7 from J; bases not matched to a gene: 12. The CDR3 consists of 16 residues. The germline gives CDR1 SGDLS, CDR2 YYNGEE. CDR3 in DNA: TGTGCCAGCAGCGAACCCACTAGCGGCACGAAAAATGAGCAGTTCTTC. It yields the protein CASSEPTSGTKNEQFF.

The V gene is TRBV4-2, the J gene TRBJ1-2, with D unresolved. Trimming left V 0 bases short and J 4 bases short, with 12 bases between. Germline V gene data show CDR1 as LGHNA and CDR2 as YNFKEQ. The CDR3 totals 15 residues. CDR3 DNA: TGTGCCAGCAGCCAAGATCTCCGGGTGCGCTATGGCTACACCTTC. Protein product: CASSQDLRVRYGYTF.

CDR3 sequence: CSFFSGGSLAKNIQYF. The CDR3 DNA reads TGCAGCTTTTTTAGCGGGGGGTCTCTAGCCAAAAACATTCAGTACTTC. The chain is built from TRBV29-1 and TRBJ2-4; 10 bases map to TRBD2. This CDR3 comprises 16 residues. The trim removed 8 bases at V and 0 bases at J, leaving 10 bases unmatched. The germline V gene encodes CDR1 SQVTM and CDR2 ANQGSEA.

The chain is built from TRBV5-5 and TRBJ2-1, with D perhaps TRBD1 (6 bases). CDR3 size: 15 residues. From germline, CDR1 is SGHKS and CDR2 YYEKEE (reference sequence). V lost 4 bases and J lost 0, with 11 bases in between. The CDR3 here is CASSTGQSSYNEQFF. DNA of the CDR3: TGTGCCAGCAGCACTGGACAGAGCTCCTACAATGAGCAGTTCTTC.

The chain combines TRBV5-1 with TRBJ2-3; possible D gene TRBD2, 7 bases. V dropped 2 bases and J dropped 1 base, with 14 bases sitting between them. CDR3 length equals 16 residues. Germline lookup yields CDR1 SGHRS and CDR2 YFSETQ. In DNA form, the CDR3 reads TGCGCCAGCAGCTTATACGGGGGGCAAGGCACAGATACGCAGTATTTT. Amino acid sequence: CASSLYGGQGTDTQYF.

J is TRBJ1-4 and V is TRBV7-7; the D gene is possibly TRBD1 (5 bases). The germline V and J ends were trimmed by 5 bases and 11 bases, with 18 bases remaining between them. The CDR3 is 14 residues long. Germline values: CDR1 SSHAT, CDR2 FNYEAQ (reference sequence). CDR3 in amino acids: CASSPSGGGGKLFF. CDR3 nucleotides: TGTGCCAGCAGCCCCTCGGGCGGCGGGGGGAAACTGTTTTTT.

The V and J genes are TRBV14 and TRBJ2-5; D might be TRBD2 (5 bases). V lost 1 base and J lost 5, with 11 bases in between. Germline V CDR1 and CDR2: SGHDN, FVKESK. CDR3 length: 14 residues. DNA for the CDR3: TGTGCCAGCAGCCAAGGGATTGCGGGTGAGACCCAGTACTTC. It specifies CASSQGIAGETQYF.

This chain connects TRBV4-3 to TRBJ2-1; 10 nucleotides line up with TRBD1. The J segment lost 9 bases and the V segment lost 4 bases, leaving 6 bases of the junction unmatched. The germline gives CDR1 LGHNA, CDR2 YSLEER. This CDR3 comprises 14 residues. The CDR3 reads CASSLDRGDGEQFF. The CDR3, as DNA: TGCGCCAGCAGCCTGGACAGGGGGGATGGTGAGCAGTTCTTC.

The genes are TRBV5-6 and TRBJ1-5; D gene uncertain. CDR3 length: 14 residues. The V end was cut by 1 base, the J end by 4 bases, with 9 bases between. Germline V CDR1 and CDR2: SGHDT, YYEEEE. The CDR3 DNA follows: TGTGCCAGCAGCTTGCGTACAGTTAATCAGCCCCAGCATTTT. It specifies CASSLRTVNQPQHF. The full variable domain, with the rest looked up from reference TRBV5-6 and TRBJ1-5, is DAGVTQSPTHLIKTRGQQVTLRCSPKSGHDTVSWYQQALGQGPQFIFQYYEEEERQRGNFPDRFSGHQFPNYSSELNVNALLLGDSALYLCASSLRTVNQPQHFGDGTRLSIL.

The V call is TRBV5-8, the J call TRBJ1-3, with 7 bases aligning to TRBD1. With 3 bases clipped from V and 0 bases from J, the junction kept 0 bases outside the gene matches. Germline V lookup: CDR1 SGHTS, CDR2 YDEGEE. This CDR3 region has 14 residues. The chain's CDR3 is CASSYRGSGNTIYF. The CDR3 DNA is TGTGCCAGCAGCTACAGGGGCTCTGGAAACACCATATATTTT. Full variable domain (remainder filled in from reference TRBV5-8 and TRBJ1-3): EAGVTQSPTHLIKTRGQQATLRCSPISGHTSVYWYQQALGLGLQFLLWYDEGEERNRGNFPPRFSGRQFPNYSSELNVNALELEDSALYLCASSYRGSGNTIYFGEGSWLTVV.

The chain combines TRBV29-1 with TRBJ1-1; perhaps TRBD1 as D (5 bases). Germline values: CDR1 SQVTM, CDR2 ANQGSEA. V was clipped by 4 bases and J by 0 bases, with 6 bases between them. The CDR3 is made up of 12 amino acids. CDR3 in amino acids: CSVGGLNTEAFF. Here the CDR3 DNA reads TGCAGCGTTGGGGGCTTGAACACTGAAGCTTTCTTT.

This clone was seen only a few times. V and J are TRBV7-6 and TRBJ1-1; D not certain. From germline, CDR1 is SGHVS and CDR2 FNYEAQ. Trimming pared 1 base from V and 2 bases from J, leaving 5 bases between. CDR3 length: 13 amino acids. CDR3 region: CASSLELNTEAFF. CDR3 DNA: TGTGCCAGCAGCTTAGAACTCAACACTGAAGCTTTCTTT.

In its sample, this clone was seen once. This chain connects TRBV6-5 to TRBJ1-5; D gene uncertain. The CDR3 has 13 residues. Trimming shortened V by 2 bases and J by 5 bases, and 7 bases separated the two germline ends. Germline CDR1 MNHEY, CDR2 SVGAGI. CDR3 sequence: CASSYDLYQPQHF. The CDR3 DNA reads TGTGCCAGCAGTTACGACTTGTATCAGCCCCAGCATTTT.